Here is one T cell receptor beta chain with its context. In the same sample, other DNA sequences code for this CDR3. The study counted Cohort 3 donors as recovered given two negative PCRs, clearance, or symptom resolution. Profiled with immunoSEQ multiplex PCR; TCRdb holds only in-frame clones, not every one. The profile shows some 300,000 clones, 89% of them singletons. The sample comes from a study of blood T cell repertoires in COVID-19. Study as a whole: Acute and convalescent COVID-19 samples came from the United States, Italy and Spain. From T cells, B-cell-depleted T cells, or PBMCs came the material, which was cDNA or gDNA.

The ends lost 1 base at V and 4 bases at J; junction bases unmatched: 4. The CDR3 spans 15 residues. Germline CDR1 reads SGHTA; CDR2 reads FQGNSA. The V call is TRBV7-2, the J call TRBJ2-7; TRBD2 aligns across 10 bases. The sequencing input was PBMCs or T cells enriched from blood (not recorded which). The source of this sequence is a woman between 40 and 50 years old who had recovered from COVID-19. CDR3 loop: CASSLEAGGPYEQYF. CDR3 nucleotides: TGTGCCAGCAGCTTAGAAGCGGGAGGGCCGTACGAGCAGTACTTC.